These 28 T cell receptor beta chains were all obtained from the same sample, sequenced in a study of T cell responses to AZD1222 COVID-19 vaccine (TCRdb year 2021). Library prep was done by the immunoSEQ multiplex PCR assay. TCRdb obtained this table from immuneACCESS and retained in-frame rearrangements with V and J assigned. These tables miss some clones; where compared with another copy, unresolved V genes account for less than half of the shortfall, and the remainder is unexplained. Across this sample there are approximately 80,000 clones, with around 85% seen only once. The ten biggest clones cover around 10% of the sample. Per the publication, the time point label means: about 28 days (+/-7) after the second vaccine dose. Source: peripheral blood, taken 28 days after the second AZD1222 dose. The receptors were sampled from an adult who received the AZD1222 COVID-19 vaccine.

CDR3 coding DNA: TGTGCCAGCAGTGTGCCTCTCTCAGCCGGCTACACCTTC. As protein: CASSVPLSAGYTF. The J gene is TRBJ1-2, the V gene TRBV2, with D unresolved. Germline values: CDR1 SNHLY, CDR2 FYNNEI. The CDR3 loop spans 13 amino acids. V was pared by 4 bases and J by 8 bases, with 14 bases between.

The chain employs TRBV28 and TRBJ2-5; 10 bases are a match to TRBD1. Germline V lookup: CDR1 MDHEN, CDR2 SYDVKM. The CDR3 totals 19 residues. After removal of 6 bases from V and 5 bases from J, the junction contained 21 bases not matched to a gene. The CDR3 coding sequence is TGTGCCAGCAGCTATCCCCACTCCTCCGGGACAGGGGTACGGGAGACCCAGTACTTC. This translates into CASSYPHSSGTGVRETQYF.

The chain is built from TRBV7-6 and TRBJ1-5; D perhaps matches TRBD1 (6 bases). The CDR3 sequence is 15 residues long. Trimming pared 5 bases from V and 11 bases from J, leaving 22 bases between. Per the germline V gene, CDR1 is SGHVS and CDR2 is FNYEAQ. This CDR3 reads CASSPPARGWVSQHF. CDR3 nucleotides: TGTGCCAGCAGCCCGCCTGCTAGGGGGTGGGTGTCCCAGCATTTT.

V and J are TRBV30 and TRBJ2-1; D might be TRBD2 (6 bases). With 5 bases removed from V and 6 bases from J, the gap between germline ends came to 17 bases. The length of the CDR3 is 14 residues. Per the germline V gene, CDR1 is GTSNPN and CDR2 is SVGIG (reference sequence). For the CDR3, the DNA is TGTGCCTGGTCAGCCGGGACTTCCCTCAATGAGCAGTTCTTC. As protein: CAWSAGTSLNEQFF.

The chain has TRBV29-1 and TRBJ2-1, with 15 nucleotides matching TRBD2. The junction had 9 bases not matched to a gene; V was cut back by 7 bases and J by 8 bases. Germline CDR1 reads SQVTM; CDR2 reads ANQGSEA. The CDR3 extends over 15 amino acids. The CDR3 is CSALGTSGGIDEQFF. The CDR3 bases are TGCAGCGCACTCGGGACTAGCGGGGGGATAGATGAGCAGTTCTTC.

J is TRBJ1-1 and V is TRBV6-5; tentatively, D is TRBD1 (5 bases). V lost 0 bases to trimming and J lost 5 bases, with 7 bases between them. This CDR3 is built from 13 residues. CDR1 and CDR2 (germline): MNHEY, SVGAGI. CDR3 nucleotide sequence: TGTGCCAGCAGTTACTCGGGGGGGACTGAAGCTTTCTTT. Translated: CASSYSGGTEAFF.

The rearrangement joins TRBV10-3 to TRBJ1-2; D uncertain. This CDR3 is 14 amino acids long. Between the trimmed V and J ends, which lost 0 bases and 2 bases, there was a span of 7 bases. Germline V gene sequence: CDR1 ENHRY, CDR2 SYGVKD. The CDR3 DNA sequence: TGTGCCATCAGTGAGTCGGACGGGAACTATGGCTACACCTTC. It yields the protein CAISESDGNYGYTF.

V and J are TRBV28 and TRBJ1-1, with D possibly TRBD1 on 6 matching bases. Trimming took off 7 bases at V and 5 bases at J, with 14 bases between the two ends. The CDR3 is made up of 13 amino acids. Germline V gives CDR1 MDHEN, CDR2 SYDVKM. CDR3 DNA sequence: TGTGCCAGCACGCTCAATCAGGGGACTGAAGCTTTCTTT. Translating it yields CASTLNQGTEAFF.

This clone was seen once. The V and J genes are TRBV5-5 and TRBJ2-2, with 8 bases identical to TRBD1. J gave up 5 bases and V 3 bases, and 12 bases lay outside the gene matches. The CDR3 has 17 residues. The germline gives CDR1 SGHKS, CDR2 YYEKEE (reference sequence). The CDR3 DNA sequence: TGTGCCAGCAGCTCAGACAGGGGCTCACTTCGAACCGGGGAGCTGTTTTTT. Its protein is CASSSDRGSLRTGELFF. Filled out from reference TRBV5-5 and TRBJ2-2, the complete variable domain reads DAGVTQSPTHLIKTRGQQVTLRCSPISGHKSVSWYQQVLGQGPQFIFQYYEKEERGRGNFPDRFSARQFPNYSSELNVNALLLGDSALYLCASSSDRGSLRTGELFFGEGSRLTVL.

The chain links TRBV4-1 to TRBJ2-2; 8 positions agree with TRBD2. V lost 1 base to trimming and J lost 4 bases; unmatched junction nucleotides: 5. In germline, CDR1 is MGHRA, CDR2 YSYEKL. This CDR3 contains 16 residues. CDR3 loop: CASSQGPGGVTGELFF. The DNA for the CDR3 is TGCGCCAGCAGCCAAGGTCCGGGAGGGGTCACCGGGGAGCTGTTTTTT.

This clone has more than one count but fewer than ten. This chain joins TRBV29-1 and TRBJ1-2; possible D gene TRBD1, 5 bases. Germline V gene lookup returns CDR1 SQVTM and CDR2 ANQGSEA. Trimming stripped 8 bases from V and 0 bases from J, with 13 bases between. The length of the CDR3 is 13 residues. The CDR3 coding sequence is TGCAGCCCGGGACGGCTATCTAACTATGGCTACACCTTC. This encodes CSPGRLSNYGYTF.

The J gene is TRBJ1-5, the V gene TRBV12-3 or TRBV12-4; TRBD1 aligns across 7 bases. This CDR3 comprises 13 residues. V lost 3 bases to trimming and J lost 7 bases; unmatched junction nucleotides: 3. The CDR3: CASSLDRSQPQHF. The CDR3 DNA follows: TGTGCCAGCAGTTTGGACAGGAGCCAGCCCCAGCATTTT.

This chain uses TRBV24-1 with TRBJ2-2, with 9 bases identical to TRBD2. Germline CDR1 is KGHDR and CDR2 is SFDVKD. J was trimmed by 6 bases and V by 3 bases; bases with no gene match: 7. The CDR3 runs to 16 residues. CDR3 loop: CATSDPWRGGPGELFF. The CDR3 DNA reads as TGTGCCACCAGTGATCCCTGGCGGGGGGGACCCGGGGAGCTGTTTTTT.

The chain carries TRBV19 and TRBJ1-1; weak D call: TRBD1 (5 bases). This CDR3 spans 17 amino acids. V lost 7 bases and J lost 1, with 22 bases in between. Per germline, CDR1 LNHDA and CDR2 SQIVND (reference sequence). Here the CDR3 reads CASNVIGALKPNTEAFF. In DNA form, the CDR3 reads TGTGCCAGTAACGTTATAGGGGCGCTAAAGCCGAACACTGAAGCTTTCTTT.

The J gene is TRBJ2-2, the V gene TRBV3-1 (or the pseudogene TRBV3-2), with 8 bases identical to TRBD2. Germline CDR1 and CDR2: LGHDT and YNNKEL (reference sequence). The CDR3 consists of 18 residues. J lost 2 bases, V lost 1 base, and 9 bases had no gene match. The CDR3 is CASSQGTGTRRNTGELFF. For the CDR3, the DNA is TGTGCCAGCAGCCAAGGTACCGGGACTAGAAGAAACACCGGGGAGCTGTTTTTT.

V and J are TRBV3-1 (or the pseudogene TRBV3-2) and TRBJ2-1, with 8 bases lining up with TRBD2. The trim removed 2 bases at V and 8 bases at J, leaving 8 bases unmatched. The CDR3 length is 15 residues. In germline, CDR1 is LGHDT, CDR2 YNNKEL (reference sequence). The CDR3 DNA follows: TGTGCCAGCAGCCAAAGCCTAGCGGGCTTCGATGAGCAGTTCTTC. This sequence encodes CASSQSLAGFDEQFF.

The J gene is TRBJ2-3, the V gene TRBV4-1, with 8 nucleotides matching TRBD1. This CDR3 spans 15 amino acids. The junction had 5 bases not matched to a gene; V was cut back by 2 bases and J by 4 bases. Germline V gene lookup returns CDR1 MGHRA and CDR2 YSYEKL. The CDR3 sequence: CASSQSQGAADTQYF. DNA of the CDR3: TGCGCCAGCAGCCAATCCCAGGGGGCCGCAGATACGCAGTATTTT.

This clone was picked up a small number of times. The CDR3 DNA follows: TGTGCCAGCAGTTCCGGACAGGGATCCTTTGGCGAGCAGTACTTC. Amino acid sequence: CASSSGQGSFGEQYF. The rearrangement uses TRBV6-5 and TRBJ2-7; 8 nucleotides match TRBD1. Germline CDR1 MNHEY, CDR2 SVGAGI. The V and J ends lost 4 bases and 6 bases, in that order; junction bases with no gene match: 11. The CDR3 sequence is 15 residues long.

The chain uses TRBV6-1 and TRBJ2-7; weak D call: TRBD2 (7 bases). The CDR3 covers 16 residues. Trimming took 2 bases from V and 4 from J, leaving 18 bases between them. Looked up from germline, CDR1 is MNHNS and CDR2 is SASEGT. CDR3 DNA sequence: TGTGCCAGCAGTGAATTTAGCGGGCAGGGGCTGTACGAGCAGTACTTC. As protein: CASSEFSGQGLYEQYF.

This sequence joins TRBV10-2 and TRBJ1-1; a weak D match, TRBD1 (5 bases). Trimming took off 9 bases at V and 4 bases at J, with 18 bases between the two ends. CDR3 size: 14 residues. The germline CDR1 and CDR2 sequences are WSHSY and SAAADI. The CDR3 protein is CASIRGEGGTEAFF. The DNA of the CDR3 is TGCGCCAGTATACGAGGGGAAGGTGGCACTGAAGCTTTCTTT.

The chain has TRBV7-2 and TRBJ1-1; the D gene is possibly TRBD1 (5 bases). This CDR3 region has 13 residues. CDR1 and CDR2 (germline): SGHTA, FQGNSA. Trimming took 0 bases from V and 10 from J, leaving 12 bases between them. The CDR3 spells CASSLAATRGAFF. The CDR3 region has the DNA TGTGCCAGCAGCTTAGCAGCCACGAGGGGAGCTTTCTTT.

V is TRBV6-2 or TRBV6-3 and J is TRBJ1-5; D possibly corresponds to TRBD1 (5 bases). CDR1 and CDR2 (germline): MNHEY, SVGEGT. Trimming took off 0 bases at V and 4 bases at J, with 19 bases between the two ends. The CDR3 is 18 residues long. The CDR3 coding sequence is TGTGCCAGCAGTTACTCGATATTGGGGGACGATTTTAATCAGCCCCAGCATTTT. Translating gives CASSYSILGDDFNQPQHF.

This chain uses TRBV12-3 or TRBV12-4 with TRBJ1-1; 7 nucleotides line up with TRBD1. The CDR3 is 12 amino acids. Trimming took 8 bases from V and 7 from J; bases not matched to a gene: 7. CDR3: CASERWTGEAFF. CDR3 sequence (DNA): TGTGCCAGCGAAAGATGGACAGGTGAAGCTTTCTTT.

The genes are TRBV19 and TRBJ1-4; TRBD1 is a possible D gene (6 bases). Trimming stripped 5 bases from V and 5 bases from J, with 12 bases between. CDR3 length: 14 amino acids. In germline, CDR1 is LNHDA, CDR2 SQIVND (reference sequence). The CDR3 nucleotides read TGTGCCAGTAGTCCAGGGGATCGGAATGAAAAACTGTTTTTT. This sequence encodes CASSPGDRNEKLFF.

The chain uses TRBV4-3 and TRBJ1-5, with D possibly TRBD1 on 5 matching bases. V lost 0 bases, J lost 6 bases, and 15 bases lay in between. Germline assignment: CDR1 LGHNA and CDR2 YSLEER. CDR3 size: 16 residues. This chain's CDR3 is CASSQELGQGSQPQHF. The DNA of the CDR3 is TGCGCCAGCAGCCAAGAGTTGGGGCAGGGCAGTCAGCCCCAGCATTTT.

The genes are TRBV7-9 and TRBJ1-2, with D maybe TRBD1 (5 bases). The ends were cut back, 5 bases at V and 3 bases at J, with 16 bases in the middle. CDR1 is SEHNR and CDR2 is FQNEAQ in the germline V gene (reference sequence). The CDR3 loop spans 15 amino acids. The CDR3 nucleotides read TGTGCCAGCAGCCCCCCCTTGACAGTCGACTATGGCTACACCTTC. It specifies CASSPPLTVDYGYTF.

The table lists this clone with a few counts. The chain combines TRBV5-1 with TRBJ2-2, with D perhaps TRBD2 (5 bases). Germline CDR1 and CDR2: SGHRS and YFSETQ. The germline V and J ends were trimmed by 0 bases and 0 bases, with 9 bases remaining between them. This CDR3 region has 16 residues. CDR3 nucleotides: TGCGCCAGCAGCTTGGATCCGGGGTCGAACACCGGGGAGCTGTTTTTT. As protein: CASSLDPGSNTGELFF.

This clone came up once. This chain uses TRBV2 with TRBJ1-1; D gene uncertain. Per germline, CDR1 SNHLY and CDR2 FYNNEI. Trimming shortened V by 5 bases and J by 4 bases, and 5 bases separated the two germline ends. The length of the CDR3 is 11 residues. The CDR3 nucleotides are TGTGCCAGCAGTCGGGTCACTGAAGCTTTCTTT. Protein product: CASSRVTEAFF.